This entry lists 26 T cell receptor beta chains sequenced from one sample in a study of OX40 agonist ivuxolimab in advanced cancers. Only in-frame clones appear in the TCRdb table, and some are missing; sequencing was by immunoSEQ multiplex PCR. The data show just under 80,000 clones, 84% seen once. The specimen was CD4+ or CD8+ T cells sorted from blood, collected in a trial of the OX40 agonist ivuxolimab. These receptors were obtained from an adult with an advanced solid tumor such as melanoma, head and neck, liver or kidney cancer.

This clone was observed once. V gene TRBV7-8 combines with J gene TRBJ2-1; D remains ambiguous. The CDR3 has 12 amino acids. Germline V gives CDR1 SGHVS, CDR2 FQNEAQ. The ends were cut back, 5 bases at V and 8 bases at J, with 10 bases in the middle. The CDR3 is CASSPLPHEQFF. CDR3 coding DNA: TGTGCCAGCAGCCCCCTACCCCATGAGCAGTTCTTC.

The V gene is TRBV10-3, the J gene TRBJ1-6; D remains ambiguous. The germline CDR1 and CDR2 sequences are ENHRY and SYGVKD. This CDR3 region has 14 residues. V lost 3 bases and J 7 bases, leaving 10 bases between the germline ends. Here the CDR3 DNA reads TGTGCCATCAGTGAAGGCCTGTCGAATTCACCCCTCCACTTT. Translating it yields CAISEGLSNSPLHF.

The chain has TRBV11-2 and TRBJ1-4; maybe TRBD1 (5 bases). V lost 3 bases, J lost 5 bases, and 13 bases lay in between. Germline V CDR1 and CDR2: SGHAT, FQNNGV. The CDR3 covers 15 residues. The CDR3 here is CASSLGEGTNEKLFF. The CDR3, as DNA: TGTGCCAGCAGCTTGGGAGAGGGGACGAATGAAAAACTGTTTTTT.

The CDR3 reads CASETGGAYEQYF. The CDR3 region has the DNA TGTGCCAGCGAGACAGGGGGCGCCTACGAGCAGTACTTC. V is TRBV6-6 and J is TRBJ2-7; 10 nucleotides agree with TRBD1. This CDR3 has 13 residues. Losses at the gene ends were 8 bases for V and 2 bases for J; bases not matched to a gene: 3. Germline CDR1 and CDR2: MNHNY and SVGAGI (reference sequence).

The V call is TRBV4-1, the J call TRBJ2-7, with 10 bases that match TRBD2. The CDR3 runs to 16 residues. Germline CDR1 reads MGHRA; CDR2 reads YSYEKL. The V and J ends lost 3 bases and 5 bases, in that order; junction bases with no gene match: 10. DNA for the CDR3: TGCGCCAGCAGCCATATCAGCGGGAGGGCCTCGGACGAGCAGTACTTC. Residues: CASSHISGRASDEQYF.

This clone was recorded once. This rearrangement joins TRBV5-4 to TRBJ1-1, with D unresolved. Germline V lookup: CDR1 SGHNT, CDR2 YYREEE (reference sequence). This CDR3 region has 13 residues. Trimming took 0 bases from V and 3 from J, leaving 6 bases between them. CDR3 sequence: CASSLASDTEAFF. Written as DNA, the CDR3 is TGTGCCAGCAGCTTGGCCTCGGACACTGAAGCTTTCTTT.

The chain combines TRBV19 with TRBJ2-7; D is perhaps TRBD1 or TRBD2 (6 bases each). Between the trimmed V and J ends, which lost 3 bases and 3 bases, there was a span of 15 bases. The CDR3 is made up of 15 amino acids. Germline values: CDR1 LNHDA, CDR2 SQIVND (reference sequence). The CDR3 DNA follows: TGTGCCAGTAGTATGCGGTCAGGGGAGGTCTACGAGCAGTACTTC. Encoded protein: CASSMRSGEVYEQYF.

This chain links TRBV7-5 with TRBJ1-1. TRBV7-5 is shown as a pseudogene. The CDR3 runs 17 residues. CDR3 sequence reads: CARSLKPQRVLDTEAFF. The CDR3 nucleotides read TGTGCCAGAAGCTTAAAACCCCAACGGGTCTTAGACACTGAAGCTTTCTTT.

The chain recombines TRBV18 with TRBJ1-2; no reliable D call. CDR1 is KGHSH and CDR2 is LQKENI in the germline V gene. V was cut by 3 bases and J by 0 bases, with 11 bases left in between. The CDR3 covers 15 residues. CDR3 region: CASSPAGDTNYGYTF. The CDR3 DNA follows: TGTGCCAGCTCACCTGCCGGGGATACTAACTATGGCTACACCTTC.

V usage is TRBV30 and J usage is TRBJ1-6; TRBD1 might be the D (5 bases). The V gene's germline CDR1 is GTSNPN and CDR2 SVGIG (reference sequence). CDR3 length: 17 amino acids. The V gene lost 3 bases and the J gene lost 1 base, with 16 bases spanning the gap. DNA of the CDR3: TGTGCCTGGAGAGTCCCCGGCAGGGCGTCCTATAATTCACCCCTCCACTTT. This sequence encodes CAWRVPGRASYNSPLHF.

The V and J genes are TRBV12-5 and TRBJ1-1; no clear D gene. The V gene's germline CDR1 is LGHNT and CDR2 FRNRAP. The CDR3 contains 12 residues. V was clipped by 3 bases and J by 0 bases, with 2 bases between them. In DNA, the CDR3 is TGTGCTAGTGGTTTTATGAACACTGAAGCTTTCTTT. Residues: CASGFMNTEAFF.

This rearrangement joins TRBV10-1 to TRBJ1-5, with D hard to call. The CDR3 has 13 residues. Germline V gene lookup returns CDR1 WNHNN and CDR2 SYGVQD (reference sequence). The ends were cut back, 4 bases at V and 2 bases at J, with 6 bases in the middle. CDR3 nucleotides: TGCGCCAGCAGTGTGGCGGGCAATCAGCCCCAGCATTTT. Its protein is CASSVAGNQPQHF.

This sequence joins TRBV7-9 and TRBJ2-7; D gene unclear. Trimming removed 3 bases from V and 3 bases from J, with 6 bases in between. CDR1 and CDR2 from the germline V gene are SEHNR and FQNEAQ (reference sequence). This CDR3 is 12 amino acids long. CDR3 loop: CASSFSGYEQYF. In nucleotides, the CDR3 is TGTGCCAGCAGCTTCTCAGGCTACGAGCAGTACTTC.

The genes are TRBV5-5 and TRBJ2-7, with TRBD1 identical over 8 bases. J gave up 0 bases and V 0 bases, and 5 bases lay outside the gene matches. Germline V gives CDR1 SGHKS, CDR2 YYEKEE (reference sequence). The CDR3 is 16 residues long. In nucleotides, the CDR3 is TGTGCCAGCAGCTTGGCCAGGGGGCTATTCTCCTACGAGCAGTACTTC. Residues: CASSLARGLFSYEQYF.

This chain joins TRBV28 and TRBJ1-5; D perhaps matches TRBD1 (5 bases). Trimming left V 7 bases short and J 7 bases short, with 14 bases between. The CDR3 is made up of 13 amino acids. The germline V gene has CDR1 MDHEN and CDR2 SYDVKM. The CDR3 is CASTAGGSQPQHF. The CDR3 DNA follows: TGTGCCAGCACCGCGGGGGGGAGCCAGCCCCAGCATTTT.

The chain uses TRBV5-1 and TRBJ2-5; D is perhaps TRBD1 (6 bases). CDR3 length: 15 amino acids. Germline CDR1 and CDR2: SGHRS and YFSETQ. Trimming left V 1 base short and J 3 bases short, with 13 bases between. The CDR3 bases are TGCGCCAGCAGCTTGAGGGGGTCTAGGGAAGAGACCCAGTACTTC. Its protein is CASSLRGSREETQYF.

This chain uses TRBV14 with TRBJ2-3; 7 bases fit TRBD1. The CDR3 is made up of 14 amino acids. Unmatched junction bases numbered 4, after V lost 2 bases and J lost 5 bases. In germline, CDR1 is SGHDN, CDR2 FVKESK. In DNA form, the CDR3 reads TGTGCCAGCAGCCAAACACAGGGGAGAGATACGCAGTATTTT. Amino acid sequence: CASSQTQGRDTQYF.

To note about this clone: The sample has other DNA sequences that encode this CDR3 too. This chain uses TRBV6-5 with TRBJ1-2; 11 bases line up with TRBD1. The CDR3 extends over 14 amino acids. With 6 bases clipped from V and 4 bases from J, the junction kept 4 bases outside the gene matches. CDR1 is MNHEY, CDR2 SVGAGI, per germline. CDR3 in DNA: TGTGCCAGCAGCCGTGGGACAGGGGGCTATGGCTACACCTTC. Protein product: CASSRGTGGYGYTF.

V and J are TRBV18 and TRBJ2-2; tentative D call: TRBD1 (6 bases). Germline CDR1 KGHSH, CDR2 LQKENI. The CDR3 spans 16 residues. V lost 3 bases, J lost 1 base, and 12 bases lay in between. The DNA for the CDR3 is TGTGCCAGCTCACCGCAGGGGCAAGTGAACACCGGGGAGCTGTTTTTT. It codes for CASSPQGQVNTGELFF.

This clone appeared a few times. The chain recombines TRBV5-4 with TRBJ2-5; the D is unclear. Germline V lookup: CDR1 SGHNT, CDR2 YYREEE (reference sequence). The CDR3 extends over 14 amino acids. Between the trimmed V and J ends, which lost 5 bases and 0 bases, there was a span of 11 bases. CDR3 in DNA: TGTGCCAGCAGTAAAGACTGGAACCAAGAGACCCAGTACTTC. This codes for CASSKDWNQETQYF.

The chain links TRBV29-1 to TRBJ2-5, with TRBD2 identical over 7 bases. CDR3 length: 13 residues. V lost 5 bases, J lost 1 base, and 4 bases stayed unmatched. Germline CDR1 is SQVTM and CDR2 is ANQGSEA. The CDR3 loop reads CSVSPSGQETQYF. CDR3 nucleotides: TGCAGCGTTAGCCCTAGCGGCCAAGAGACCCAGTACTTC.

The V call is TRBV28, the J call TRBJ1-6, with D unclear. Trimming removed 6 bases at V and 9 bases at J, with 15 bases between. The CDR3 is 14 residues long. Germline V gene sequence: CDR1 MDHEN, CDR2 SYDVKM. This CDR3 is CASSGPGPGSPLHF. In nucleotides, the CDR3 is TGTGCCAGCAGCGGCCCTGGGCCGGGTTCACCCCTCCACTTT.

The rearrangement uses TRBV28 and TRBJ2-7, with D tentatively TRBD2 (6 bases). Per germline, CDR1 MDHEN and CDR2 SYDVKM. This CDR3 is built from 14 residues. V gave up 7 bases and J gave up 4 bases, with 17 bases separating them. The CDR3 sequence is CASTRDGGGYEQYF. In DNA, the CDR3 is TGTGCCAGCACCCGAGACGGTGGGGGGTACGAGCAGTACTTC.

The chain uses TRBV14 and TRBJ2-3; a weak D match, TRBD1 (5 bases). V gave up 4 bases and J gave up 10 bases, with 15 bases separating them. The CDR3 has 13 amino acids. CDR1 is SGHDN, CDR2 FVKESK, per germline. The CDR3 DNA follows: TGTGCCAGCAGCCCTTCACAGGCCAATTCGCAGTATTTT. As protein: CASSPSQANSQYF.

J is TRBJ1-1 and V is TRBV7-2, with D possibly TRBD1 on 5 matching bases. Germline CDR1 reads SGHTA; CDR2 reads FQGNSA. The CDR3 runs 13 residues. With 5 bases removed from V and 6 bases from J, the gap between germline ends came to 13 bases. The CDR3 protein is CASSRGRAAEAFF. The CDR3 nucleotides are TGTGCCAGCAGCAGGGGACGGGCGGCTGAAGCTTTCTTT.

This clone was found once. The J gene is TRBJ1-5, the V gene TRBV6-6; TRBD1 might be the D (5 bases). The germline V gene has CDR1 MNHNY and CDR2 SVGAGI (reference sequence). With 1 base removed from V and 4 bases from J, the gap between germline ends came to 11 bases. This CDR3 has 15 amino acids. CDR3 region: CASSYFGQSNQPQHF. The CDR3 coding sequence is TGTGCCAGCAGTTACTTCGGACAAAGTAATCAGCCCCAGCATTTT.